The clone carrying this TCR beta chain showed up just a few times. This entry belongs to a study of read filtering for tumor transcriptome and immune sequencing. Study summary: By R-ISS, stages I, II and III held 8, 16 and 7 patients. After DNase treatment, RNA was made into whole-transcriptome libraries.

At the time of active disease, bone marrow was collected from every patient. Germline CDR1 is LGHDT and CDR2 is YNNKEL (reference sequence). The CDR3 totals 12 residues. V lost 4 bases, J lost 11 bases, and 14 bases lay in between. Molecular barcoded adaptors covering alpha/delta and beta/gamma chains were used on around 370 ng RNA. TCRdb used MiXCR to reprocess the reads, holding one entry per CDR3 protein. The profile shows tens of thousands of distinct CDR3 sequences, around a fifth of them singletons. The sequenced sample consisted of a population of CD138-negative cells sorted from bone marrow. This receptor was taken from a donor at least 40 years old with multiple myeloma. The chain carries TRBV3-1 and TRBJ1-1, with unresolved D. The CDR3 protein is CASSLYNGGAFF. CDR3 sequence (DNA): TGTGCCAGCAGCCTCTACAACGGTGGGGCTTTCTTT. Full variable domain (rest looked up from reference TRBV3-1 and TRBJ1-1): DTAVSQTPKYLVTQMGNDKSIKCEQNLGHDTMYWYKQDSKKFLKIMFSYNNKELIINETVPNRFSPKSPDKAHLNLHINSLELGDSAVYFCASSLYNGGAFFGQGTRLTVV.